This TCR beta chain is from a study of cytomegalovirus exposure and HLA in healthy donors. Primers included in the PCR were 60 Vbeta and 13 Jbeta primers. The protocol was immunoSEQ multiplex PCR, while the TCRdb copy is restricted to in-frame clones and leaves out a portion. The sample consists of some 200,000 clones, about 80% of them appearing once. Study results and caveats: For most TCR beta V segments, an earlier analysis put the productive rate at about 90% or about 30% of the time.

A remark on this clone: No antigen is known for it.

Germline V CDR1 and CDR2: LGHNA, YSLEER. The V gene end was trimmed by 5 bases and the J gene end by 8 bases; junction bases not matched to a gene: 12. The CDR3 length is 15 residues. Material: PBMCs. The V call is TRBV4-3, the J call TRBJ2-1, with 7 bases aligning to TRBD2. The TCR was taken from a woman aged 50 to 65 in good health and CMV-seronegative. The CDR3 sequence: CASSKRTLAIDEQFF. The DNA of the CDR3 is TGCGCCAGCAGCAAAAGAACACTAGCGATAGATGAGCAGTTCTTC.